The present T cell receptor beta chain was sequenced within a study of T cells after yellow fever vaccination. 5'RACE template switching produced TCR cDNA carrying a universal primer site and UMIs. One entry per CDR3 protein results from TCRdb running MiXCR on the 5' RACE reads. The table has approximately 350,000 distinct CDR3 sequences, 11% seen once. This clonotype was observed a handful of times. Its antigen is currently unknown. Germline V gene lookup returns CDR1 SQVTM and CDR2 ANQGSEA. The CDR3 has 14 amino acids. V lost 3 bases and J lost 4; bases outside the gene matches: 5. Findings of the study overall: Few clonotypes appeared in both CD4 and CD8 compartments.

The specimen was PBMCs, collected on the day of the first yellow fever vaccination. The rearrangement uses TRBV29-1 and TRBJ2-2, with 7 nucleotides matching TRBD1. The clonotype was recovered from a man aged 18-30 years who received the YFV17D yellow fever vaccine. The CDR3 DNA reads TGCAGCGTTGATGGGGGACAGATCACCGGGGAGCTGTTTTTT. Translating it yields CSVDGGQITGELFF.